Given below is one TCR beta chain in context. The antigen remains unidentified. Expressed TCRB transcripts got sequenced, as all isolated RNA was reverse transcribed. Only in-frame clones appear in the TCRdb table, and some are missing; sequencing was by immunoSEQ multiplex PCR. The sample holds under 90,000 clones, around 32% seen once. The sample comes from a study of beta chain features in type 1 diabetes. On the study more broadly: Comparable age, gender and cell yields were observed in patients relative to healthy donors. All samples together contributed around 98,000,000 sorted cells for examination. Findings of the study overall: All four CD4+ subsets from Type 1 diabetes patients carried moderately but significantly shorter TCRB CDR3s. Naive, central memory and regulatory TCRB repertoires appeared more similar among patients than healthy donors.

The ends lost 4 bases at V and 3 bases at J; junction bases unmatched: 9. Germline CDR1 and CDR2: SGDLS and YYNGEE. The CDR3 is made up of 15 amino acids. The chain recombines TRBV9 with TRBJ2-7; 8 positions match TRBD1. The sample comprised stem cell memory CD4+ T cells from blood. The sequence came from a woman aged 18 to 35 in good health. This chain's CDR3 is CASSPQDRANYEQYF. CDR3 bases: TGTGCCAGCAGCCCTCAGGACAGGGCGAACTACGAGCAGTACTTC.